This T cell receptor (beta chain) was found in a study of shared clonotypes between healthy human individuals. Note on this clone: Antigen specificity is unknown.

The V and J ends lost 4 bases and 5 bases respectively, with 17 bases between them. The CDR3 is made up of 15 amino acids. Germline V gene sequence: CDR1 SGHAT, CDR2 FQNNGV. Only in-frame clones appear in the TCRdb table, and some are missing; sequencing was by immunoSEQ multiplex PCR. The sample holds about 1 million clones; roughly 70% are singletons and the top ten take about 1.5%. Findings and caveats of the study: Among four donors, roughly 5.4% of naive CD4 clonotypes were found in common. Among the subsets, naive ones generally showed larger estimated richness than memory ones.

Sequencing input: memory CD4+ T cells sorted from blood. As for subset: CD45RA-negative fraction. The chain is built from TRBV11-2 and TRBJ2-5; tentatively, D is TRBD1 (7 bases). The source is a young man in good health. The CDR3: CASSSSPGGHETQYF. Here the CDR3 DNA reads TGTGCCAGCAGCTCCTCCCCAGGGGGGCACGAGACCCAGTACTTC.